These T cell receptor beta chains were read from a single sample in a study of memory CD4+ T cells and cytomegalovirus serostatus. Generated by immunoSEQ multiplex PCR, the TCRdb table keeps only in-frame clones and is missing some. The repertoire holds approximately 41,000 clones, over 65% seen once, with under 6.5% in the top ten. Specimen: memory CD4+ T cells from blood. The receptors were sampled from an adult in good health and CMV-seronegative. CDR3s include the opening cysteine and the closing phenylalanine or tryptophan.

CDR3 protein	V gene	J gene
CAWSGNYGYTF	TRBV30	TRBJ1-2
CASSLRGFEAFF	TRBV28	TRBJ1-1
CASSPGTDNEKLFF	TRBV5-1	TRBJ1-4
CASRDPTGDYGYTF	TRBV28	TRBJ1-2
CASSQPWRGDTQYF	TRBV4-1	TRBJ2-3
CASSPSPSGVEAFF	TRBV18	TRBJ1-1
CASTLGQGSYEQYF	TRBV6-1	TRBJ2-7
CASSLDRDSCYEQYF	TRBV11-1	TRBJ2-7
CASSRGLAEETQYF	TRBV7-2	TRBJ2-5
CASSITGNTEAFF	TRBV13	TRBJ1-1
CASSLDRGDGYTF	TRBV6-1	TRBJ1-2
CASRGRGPGQPQHF	TRBV2	TRBJ1-5
CASREGGNTEAFF	TRBV28	TRBJ1-1
CASSAGQGHTEAFF	TRBV9	TRBJ1-1
CASSPSDRDRGPGELFF	TRBV5-6	TRBJ2-2
CASSLADDTEAFF	TRBV5-8	TRBJ1-1